A single T cell receptor beta chain is shown here with its context. The data originate from a study of blood T cell repertoires in COVID-19. Study in general: Researchers got acute and convalescent COVID-19 samples from the United States, Italy and Spain.

The repertoire was sequenced with immunoSEQ multiplex PCR; TCRdb's copy has only in-frame clones and lacks some. This sample has about 350,000 clones; less than 90% occur once, and the top ten carry more than 0.8%. Sequencing was performed on PBMCs or T cells enriched from blood (not recorded which). The sequence came from a woman in her 30s who had recovered from COVID-19.

CDR3 sequence (DNA): TGTGCCAGCAGCCGCTTAGTAGACATTCAGTACTTC. Translating it yields CASSRLVDIQYF. The genes are TRBV2 and TRBJ2-4; D unresolved. The CDR3 length is 12 residues. The V end lost 6 bases, the J end lost 8 bases, and 11 bases lay between the germline ends. CDR1 is SNHLY and CDR2 is FYNNEI in the germline V gene.